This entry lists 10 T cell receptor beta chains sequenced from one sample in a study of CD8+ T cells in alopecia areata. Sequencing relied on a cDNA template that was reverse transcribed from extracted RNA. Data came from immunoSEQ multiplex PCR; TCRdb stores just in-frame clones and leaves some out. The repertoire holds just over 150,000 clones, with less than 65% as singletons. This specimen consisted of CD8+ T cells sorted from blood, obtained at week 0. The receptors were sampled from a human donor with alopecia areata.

The CDR3 is CASSLGGTYGYTF. CDR3 coding DNA: TGTGCCAGCAGCTTAGGAGGTACCTATGGCTACACCTTC. The chain recombines TRBV7-2 with TRBJ1-2; D unclear. Trimming stripped 1 base from V and 4 bases from J, with 7 bases between. The V gene's germline CDR1 is SGHTA and CDR2 FQGNSA. This CDR3 spans 13 amino acids.

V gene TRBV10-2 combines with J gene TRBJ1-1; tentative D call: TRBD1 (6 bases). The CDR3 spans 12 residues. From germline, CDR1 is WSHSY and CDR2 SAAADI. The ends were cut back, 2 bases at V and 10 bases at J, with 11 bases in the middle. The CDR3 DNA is TGCGCCAGCAGTGAGGCAGGGGAGGGAGCTTTCTTT. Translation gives CASSEAGEGAFF.

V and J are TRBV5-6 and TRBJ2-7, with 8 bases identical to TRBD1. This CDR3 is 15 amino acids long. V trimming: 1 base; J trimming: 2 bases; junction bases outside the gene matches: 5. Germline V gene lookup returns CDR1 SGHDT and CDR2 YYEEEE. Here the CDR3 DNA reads TGTGCCAGCAGCTTGCGGGACAGGAGAACCTACGAGCAGTACTTC. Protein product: CASSLRDRRTYEQYF.

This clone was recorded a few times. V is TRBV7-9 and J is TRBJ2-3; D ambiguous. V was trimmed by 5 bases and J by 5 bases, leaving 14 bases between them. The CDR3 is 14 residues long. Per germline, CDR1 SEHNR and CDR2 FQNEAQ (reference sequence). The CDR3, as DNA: TGTGCCAGCAGCCGTTACGACCAACGAGATACGCAGTATTTT. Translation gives CASSRYDQRDTQYF.

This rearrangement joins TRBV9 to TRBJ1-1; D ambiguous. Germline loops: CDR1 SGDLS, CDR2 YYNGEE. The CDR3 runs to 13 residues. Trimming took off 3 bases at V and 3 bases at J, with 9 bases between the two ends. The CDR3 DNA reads TGTGCCAGCAGCGCAAAGTCCTACACTGAAGCTTTCTTT. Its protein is CASSAKSYTEAFF.

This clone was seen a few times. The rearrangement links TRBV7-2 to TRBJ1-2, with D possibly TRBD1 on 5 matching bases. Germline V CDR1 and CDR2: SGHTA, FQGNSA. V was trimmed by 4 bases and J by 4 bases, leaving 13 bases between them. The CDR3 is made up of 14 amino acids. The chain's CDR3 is CASSSSRGGYGYTF. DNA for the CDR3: TGTGCCAGCAGCTCCTCCCGGGGCGGCTATGGCTACACCTTC.

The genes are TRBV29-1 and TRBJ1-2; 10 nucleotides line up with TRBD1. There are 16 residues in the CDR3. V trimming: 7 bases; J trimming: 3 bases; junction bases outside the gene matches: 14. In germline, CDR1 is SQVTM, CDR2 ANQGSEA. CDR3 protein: CSALSGTGEEDYGYTF. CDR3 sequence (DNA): TGCAGCGCCCTGTCCGGGACAGGGGAGGAGGACTATGGCTACACCTTC.

CDR3 region: CASSIAWDSTYEQYF. CDR3 sequence (DNA): TGTGCCAGTAGTATCGCTTGGGACAGTACCTACGAGCAGTACTTC. J is TRBJ2-7 and V is TRBV19; 7 nucleotides align to TRBD1. There are 15 residues in the CDR3. V lost 3 bases and J lost 2; bases outside the gene matches: 7. Per the germline V gene, CDR1 is LNHDA and CDR2 is SQIVND (reference sequence).

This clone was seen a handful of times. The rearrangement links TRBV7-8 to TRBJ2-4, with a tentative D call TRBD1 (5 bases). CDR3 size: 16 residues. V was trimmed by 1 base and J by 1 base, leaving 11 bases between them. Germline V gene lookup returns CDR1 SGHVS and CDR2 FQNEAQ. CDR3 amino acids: CASSLGQRGAKNIQYF. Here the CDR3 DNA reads TGTGCCAGCAGCTTAGGACAGCGCGGCGCCAAAAACATTCAGTACTTC.

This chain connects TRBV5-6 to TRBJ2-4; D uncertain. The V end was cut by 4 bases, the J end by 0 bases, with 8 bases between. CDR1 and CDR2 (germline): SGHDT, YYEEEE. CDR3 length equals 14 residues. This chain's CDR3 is CASSNAEAKNIQYF. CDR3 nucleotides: TGTGCCAGCAGCAACGCTGAAGCCAAAAACATTCAGTACTTC.